Given below is one T cell receptor (beta chain) in context. As processed by the authors: Reference gene primer amplification yielded estimated nucleated cell counts. Repertoires were generated with immunoSEQ multiplex PCR, while TCRdb's copy carries only in-frame clones and drops some. The V and J calls and clone size come from that table; D and trimming were worked out from the DNA. The table lists some 100,000 clones, approximately 91% of them singletons. The data originate from a study of blood T cell repertoires in COVID-19. Study background: Collection of acute and convalescent COVID-19 samples took place in the United States, Italy and Spain. Sample material is recorded as cDNA or gDNA derived from T cells, B-cell-depleted T cells, or PBMCs.

V shed 3 bases and J shed 1 base, with 10 bases lying between them. CDR3 size: 15 residues. Per the germline V gene, CDR1 is KGHDR and CDR2 is SFDVKD. V usage is TRBV24-1 and J usage is TRBJ2-3; TRBD1 is a possible D gene (6 bases). Sequences were obtained from peripheral blood. This clonotype was sampled from a man aged 45-60 years with acute or convalescent COVID-19. The CDR3 nucleotides are TGTGCCACCAGTGATACGGCAGGGGGCACAGATACGCAGTATTTT. Translation gives CATSDTAGGTDTQYF.